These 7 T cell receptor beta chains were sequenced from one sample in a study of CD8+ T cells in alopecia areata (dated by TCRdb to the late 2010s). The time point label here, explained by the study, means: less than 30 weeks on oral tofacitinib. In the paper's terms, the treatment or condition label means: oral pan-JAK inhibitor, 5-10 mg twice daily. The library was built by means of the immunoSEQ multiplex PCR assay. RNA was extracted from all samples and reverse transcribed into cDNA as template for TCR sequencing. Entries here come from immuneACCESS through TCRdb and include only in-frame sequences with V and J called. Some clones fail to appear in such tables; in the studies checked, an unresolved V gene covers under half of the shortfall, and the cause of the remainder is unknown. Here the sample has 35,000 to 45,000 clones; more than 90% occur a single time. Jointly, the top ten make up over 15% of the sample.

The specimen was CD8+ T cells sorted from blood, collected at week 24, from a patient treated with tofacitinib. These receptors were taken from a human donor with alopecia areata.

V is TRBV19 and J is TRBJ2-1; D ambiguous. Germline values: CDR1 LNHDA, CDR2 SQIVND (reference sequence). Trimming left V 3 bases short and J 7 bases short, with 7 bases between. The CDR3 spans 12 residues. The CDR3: CASSMGGNEQFF. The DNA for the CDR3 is TGTGCCAGTAGTATGGGTGGGAATGAGCAGTTCTTC.

The CDR3 bases are TGTGCCAGCAGCTTAAGGGCGACTAGCGACTCCTACGAGCAGTACTTC. Residues: CASSLRATSDSYEQYF. This chain uses TRBV13 with TRBJ2-7; 8 bases fit TRBD2. Germline assignment: CDR1 PRHDT and CDR2 FYEKMQ (reference sequence). The CDR3 has 16 residues. The V gene end was trimmed by 2 bases and the J gene end by 0 bases; junction bases not matched to a gene: 6.

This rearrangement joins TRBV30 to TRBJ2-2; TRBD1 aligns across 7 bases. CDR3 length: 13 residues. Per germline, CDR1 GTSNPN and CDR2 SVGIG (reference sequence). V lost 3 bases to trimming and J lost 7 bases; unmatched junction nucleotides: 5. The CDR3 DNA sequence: TGTGCCTGGAGCTTTACAGGGGTCGGGGAGCTGTTTTTT. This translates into CAWSFTGVGELFF.

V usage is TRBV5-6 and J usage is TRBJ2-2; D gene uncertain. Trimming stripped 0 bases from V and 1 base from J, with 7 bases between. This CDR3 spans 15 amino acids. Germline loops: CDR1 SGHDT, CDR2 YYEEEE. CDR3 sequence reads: CASSLVGWNTGELFF. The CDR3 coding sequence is TGTGCCAGCAGCTTGGTGGGCTGGAACACCGGGGAGCTGTTTTTT.

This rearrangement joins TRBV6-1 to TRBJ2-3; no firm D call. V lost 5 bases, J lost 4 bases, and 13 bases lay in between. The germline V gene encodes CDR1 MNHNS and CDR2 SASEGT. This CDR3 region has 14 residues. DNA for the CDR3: TGTGCCAGCAGTCTCGGGCTGCAAGCAGATACGCAGTATTTT. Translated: CASSLGLQADTQYF.

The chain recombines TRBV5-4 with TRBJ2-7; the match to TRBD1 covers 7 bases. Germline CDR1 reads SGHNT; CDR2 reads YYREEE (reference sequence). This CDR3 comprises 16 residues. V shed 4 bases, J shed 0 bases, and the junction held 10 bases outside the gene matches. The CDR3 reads CASSLRQGPLSYEQYF. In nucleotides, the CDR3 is TGTGCCAGCAGCCTCCGACAGGGTCCCCTCTCCTACGAGCAGTACTTC.

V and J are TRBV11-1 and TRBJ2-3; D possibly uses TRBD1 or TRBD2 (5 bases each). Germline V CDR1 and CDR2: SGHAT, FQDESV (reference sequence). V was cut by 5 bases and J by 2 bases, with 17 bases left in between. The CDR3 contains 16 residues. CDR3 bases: TGTGCCAGCAGCCAATGGGACGGTCCCTCCACAGATACGCAGTATTTT. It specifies CASSQWDGPSTDTQYF.